This TCR beta chain was captured in a study of blood T cell repertoires in COVID-19 (dated by TCRdb to the early 2020s). Background on the whole study: Samples from collaborators originated in the United States, Italy and Spain and spanned both the acute and convalescent phases of COVID-19. The prospective study material was composed of cDNA or gDNA derived from T cells, B-cell-depleted T cells, or PBMCs. The dataset comprised deeply sampled blood TCRbeta repertoires from subjects exposed to, actively infected with, or recovered from COVID-19. The repertoires were released in a freely available public database intended as a resource for research on the immune response to SARS-CoV-2. Samples were obtained from the ongoing ImmuneRACE study (first 160 participants) and from some 1,200 subjects provided by 6 global collaborators. Sample metadata almost always included a de-identified subject ID, COVID-19 status, age in years and sex. HLA class I and class II types, where available, came from metadata supplied by the sample provider rather than from assay-based typing. On the study overall, not on this receptor specifically: The amount of clinical and demographic metadata varied by source and participant and was provided uncurated.

TCRbeta CDR3 regions were amplified from genomic DNA by means of the immunoSEQ Assay, a bias-controlled multiplex PCR. As for the original processing: The number of nucleated cells in each sample was estimated from the amplification of reference gene primers within the assay. Sequence reads were collapsed and filtered to measure the absolute abundance of every unique TCRbeta CDR3 rearrangement. For each sample, productive Simpson clonality was calculated by taking the square root of Simpson's diversity index across productive rearrangements. TCRdb limited this immuneACCESS table to in-frame rearrangements with V and J called. A share of clones is missing; checked studies link under half to unresolved V genes, and the rest is unexplained. V and J calls and clone size are as listed in that table; D and trimming were resolved from the DNA. This sample gives some 33,000 clones in total; 87% of them show up just once. Roughly 21% of the sample rests with the top ten.

As regards this clone: Its antigen remains undetermined. The sample holds no much larger clone one base away, and base qualities are not on file.

Each collaborating institution followed its own protocols to collect whole blood in K2EDTA tubes. For TCRbeta analysis, collaborator samples were shipped as frozen whole blood, as isolated PBMCs, or as DNA extracted from either sample type. Sequences were obtained from peripheral blood. The sequence was collected from a man in his 60s with acute or convalescent COVID-19.

CDR3 reads: CATSRVGGSSNQPQHF. The nucleotides read TGTGCCACCAGCAGAGTAGGCGGCAGTAGCAATCAGCCCCAGCATTTT. This chain is built from TRBV15 and TRBJ1-5; the D gene assignment is ambiguous. Based on the germline V gene (reference sequence), the CDR1 and CDR2 sequences are LNHNV and YYDKDF. The CDR3 contains 16 residues, cysteine and phenylalanine counted. Solely the CDR3 DNA is kept, with 48 bases framed from the first base. Trimming takes 1 base from V and 0 bases from J, and the germline ends sit 10 bases apart.